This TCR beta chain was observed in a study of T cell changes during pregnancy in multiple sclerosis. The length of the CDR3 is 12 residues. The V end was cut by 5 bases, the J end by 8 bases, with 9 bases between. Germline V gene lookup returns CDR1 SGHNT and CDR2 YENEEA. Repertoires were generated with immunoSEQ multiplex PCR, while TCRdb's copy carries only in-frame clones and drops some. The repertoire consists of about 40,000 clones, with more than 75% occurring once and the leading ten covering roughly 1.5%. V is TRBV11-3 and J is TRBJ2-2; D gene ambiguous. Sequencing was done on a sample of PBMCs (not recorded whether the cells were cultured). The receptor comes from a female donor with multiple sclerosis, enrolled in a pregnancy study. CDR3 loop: CASSSLEGELFF. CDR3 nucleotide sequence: TGTGCCAGCAGCAGCCTGGAAGGGGAGCTGTTTTTT.